Each of the 27 T cell receptor beta chains below was sequenced from the same sample in a study of Ad26.COV2.S vaccination and SARS-CoV-2 variants. The sample's treatment: some 20 received Ad26.COV2.S at low or high dose, single or two shots; 5 received placebo; per-sample allocation not given. Sampling happened 63 days after the first vaccine or placebo injection. Sequencing used immunoSEQ multiplex PCR; TCRdb keeps in-frame clones, though not all of them. The sample lists about 500,000 clones, around 89% occurring once. The sample consisted of peripheral blood, taken in a trial of Ad26.COV2.S vaccine versus placebo. Source of these receptors: a person aged 18-60 years who received the Ad26.COV2.S COVID-19 vaccine or a placebo.

The rearrangement links TRBV5-1 to TRBJ2-7; 7 nucleotides align to TRBD1. The CDR3 spans 16 residues. V lost 1 base, J lost 1 base, and 8 bases stayed unmatched. Germline lookup yields CDR1 SGHRS and CDR2 YFSETQ. The DNA of the CDR3 is TGCGCCAGCAGCTTGTCCAGGGGGACCACGTCCTACGAGCAGTACTTC. Its protein product is CASSLSRGTTSYEQYF.

The chain uses TRBV4-2 and TRBJ1-1, with D perhaps TRBD1 (5 bases). Germline CDR1 and CDR2: LGHNA and YNFKEQ. This CDR3 is 14 amino acids long. V was clipped by 0 bases and J by 4 bases, with 9 bases between them. The CDR3: CASSQDHGATEAFF. CDR3 DNA: TGTGCCAGCAGCCAAGATCACGGGGCCACTGAAGCTTTCTTT.

The J gene is TRBJ2-1, the V gene TRBV5-1, with a tentative D call TRBD2 (6 bases). Germline CDR1 is SGHRS and CDR2 is YFSETQ. V lost 0 bases to trimming and J lost 6 bases, with 13 bases between them. The CDR3 length is 15 residues. The CDR3 DNA is TGCGCCAGCAGCTTGGCCTGGGTCGGGGGCAATGAGCAGTTCTTC. Translating it yields CASSLAWVGGNEQFF.

J is TRBJ2-1 and V is TRBV7-3, with 10 bases lining up with TRBD2. The CDR3 loop spans 17 amino acids. After removal of 4 bases from V and 4 bases from J, the junction contained 10 bases not matched to a gene. The germline CDR1 and CDR2 sequences are SGHTA and FQGTGA. DNA of the CDR3: TGTGCCAGCAGCTCACAAATAGCGGGAGGCCCTTACAATGAGCAGTTCTTC. Protein sequence: CASSSQIAGGPYNEQFF.

The chain has TRBV3-1 (or the pseudogene TRBV3-2) and TRBJ1-6, with 10 bases identical to TRBD1. The ends lost 1 base at V and 2 bases at J; junction bases unmatched: 5. CDR3 size: 18 residues. Germline-derived CDR1 and CDR2 are LGHDT and YNNKEL (reference sequence). CDR3 nucleotide sequence: TGTGCCAGCAGCCAAGCCACCGGACAGGGGGCCTATAATTCACCCCTCCACTTT. It translates to CASSQATGQGAYNSPLHF.

V and J are TRBV5-1 and TRBJ2-2; TRBD1 matches at 10 bases. Unmatched junction bases numbered 8, after V lost 3 bases and J lost 6 bases. This CDR3 is 16 amino acids long. In germline, CDR1 is SGHRS, CDR2 YFSETQ. The CDR3 DNA follows: TGCGCCAGCAGCTGGACTTCGGACAGGGGGGCCGGGGAGCTGTTTTTT. It specifies CASSWTSDRGAGELFF.

The rearrangement joins TRBV11-2 to TRBJ2-5; the match to TRBD2 covers 8 bases. This CDR3 is built from 16 residues. V dropped 4 bases and J dropped 4; count of bases not matched to a gene: 11. Germline lookup yields CDR1 SGHAT and CDR2 FQNNGV. The CDR3 sequence: CASSSTLAGGLETQYF. The CDR3 nucleotides are TGTGCCAGCAGCTCAACCCTGGCGGGGGGTTTAGAGACCCAGTACTTC.

The chain carries TRBV5-1 and TRBJ2-1; 7 bases align to TRBD1. The ends lost 4 bases at V and 7 bases at J; junction bases unmatched: 8. Germline CDR1 is SGHRS and CDR2 is YFSETQ. The CDR3 runs to 14 residues. The CDR3 sequence is CASSIPGQTNEQFF. Written as DNA, the CDR3 is TGCGCCAGCAGCATACCGGGACAGACAAATGAGCAGTTCTTC.

The rearrangement uses TRBV7-6 and TRBJ1-5, with no clear D. The germline V gene encodes CDR1 SGHVS and CDR2 FNYEAQ. The CDR3 sequence is 12 residues long. The V and J ends lost 1 base and 5 bases respectively, with 3 bases between them. This chain's CDR3 is CASSLGDQPQHF. The CDR3 nucleotides are TGTGCCAGCAGCTTAGGAGATCAGCCCCAGCATTTT. Using reference TRBV7-6 and TRBJ1-5 for the parts outside the CDR3, the full variable domain is GAGVSQSPRYKVTKRGQDVALRCDPISGHVSLYWYRQALGQGPEFLTYFNYEAQQDKSGLPNDRFSAERPEGSISTLTIQRTEQRDSAMYRCASSLGDQPQHFGDGTRLSIL.

The gene calls are TRBV29-1 and TRBJ1-1; D is perhaps TRBD1 (6 bases). V lost 3 bases to trimming and J lost 0 bases, with 11 bases between them. Germline V gene data show CDR1 as SQVTM and CDR2 as ANQGSEA. The CDR3 is made up of 14 amino acids. The CDR3 protein is CSVDRGTLNTEAFF. In DNA, the CDR3 is TGCAGCGTTGACAGGGGCACCCTGAACACTGAAGCTTTCTTT.

In its sample, this clone was seen a few times. The CDR3 is CASSPVGQSSGNTIYF. The CDR3 DNA sequence: TGTGCCAGCTCACCAGTCGGACAAAGCTCTGGAAACACCATATATTTT. The chain uses TRBV18 and TRBJ1-3; perhaps TRBD1 as D (5 bases). Germline V gene lookup returns CDR1 KGHSH and CDR2 LQKENI. Trimming left V 2 bases short and J 0 bases short, with 11 bases between. The CDR3 spans 16 residues.

The DNA of the CDR3 is TGTGCCAGTAGTATCGGCACCCGCTCCTATAATTCACCCCTCCACTTT. Protein product: CASSIGTRSYNSPLHF. This sequence joins TRBV19 and TRBJ1-6; no clear D gene. CDR3 length equals 16 residues. Germline V gives CDR1 LNHDA, CDR2 SQIVND (reference sequence). Trimming removed 3 bases at V and 0 bases at J, with 9 bases between.

The chain recombines TRBV30 with TRBJ1-1; 9 bases match TRBD1. The CDR3 has 13 residues. V gave up 3 bases and J gave up 6 bases; unmatched junction bases: 5. The germline gives CDR1 GTSNPN, CDR2 SVGIG (reference sequence). CDR3 nucleotides: TGTGCCTGGAGGGGACAGGGATGGGCTGAAGCTTTCTTT. Encoded protein: CAWRGQGWAEAFF.

J is TRBJ2-1 and V is TRBV28, with D unresolved. V was shortened by 4 bases and J by 5 bases, with 3 bases between the two germline ends. Germline lookup yields CDR1 MDHEN and CDR2 SYDVKM. This CDR3 is built from 11 residues. The CDR3 nucleotides are TGTGCCAGCAGTTCCCACAATGAGCAGTTCTTC. It codes for CASSSHNEQFF. The variable domain in full, completed from reference TRBV28 and TRBJ2-1, reads DVKVTQSSRYLVKRTGEKVFLECVQDMDHENMFWYRQDPGLGLRLIYFSYDVKMKEKGDIPEGYSVSREKKERFSLILESASTNQTSMYLCASSSHNEQFFGPGTRLTVL.

V usage is TRBV5-5 and J usage is TRBJ1-2, with 11 bases fitting TRBD1. CDR1 is SGHKS, CDR2 YYEKEE, per germline (reference sequence). V gave up 4 bases and J gave up 8 bases; unmatched junction bases: 13. The CDR3 sequence is 16 residues long. The chain's CDR3 is CASSAPGTGGLLGYTF. The CDR3 bases are TGTGCCAGCAGCGCCCCCGGGACAGGGGGGCTACTAGGCTACACCTTC.

The gene calls are TRBV12-3 or TRBV12-4 and TRBJ1-1, with TRBD1 as a possible D gene (5 bases). Trimming took off 7 bases at V and 7 bases at J, with 10 bases between the two ends. This CDR3 region has 11 residues. The CDR3 protein is CASTTGGEAFF. DNA for the CDR3: TGTGCCAGCACCACGGGGGGTGAAGCTTTCTTT.

The CDR3 DNA is TGTGCCAGCAGTTCAGGGGGATGGGCCTACGAGCAGTACTTC. Its protein product is CASSSGGWAYEQYF. The chain links TRBV28 to TRBJ2-7, with 7 bases lining up with TRBD1. Per the germline V gene, CDR1 is MDHEN and CDR2 is SYDVKM. V shed 4 bases and J 2 bases; nucleotides not matched to a gene: 5. The CDR3 length is 14 residues.

The J gene is TRBJ2-1, the V gene TRBV7-2, with D perhaps given as TRBD1 or TRBD2 (5 bases each). V was shortened by 6 bases and J by 7 bases, with 19 bases between the two germline ends. Germline values: CDR1 SGHTA, CDR2 FQGNSA. The length of the CDR3 is 15 residues. CDR3 amino acids: CASRNQGTGENEQFF. The CDR3 DNA sequence: TGTGCCAGCAGGAACCAGGGAACCGGGGAGAATGAGCAGTTCTTC.

This clone was counted a few times. The gene calls are TRBV5-1 and TRBJ2-7; D may be TRBD1 or TRBD2 (6 bases each). The CDR3 has 16 residues. CDR1 is SGHRS and CDR2 is YFSETQ in the germline V gene. V lost 4 bases and J lost 2, with 19 bases in between. CDR3 in amino acids: CASSHAQGTATYEQYF. For the CDR3, the DNA is TGCGCCAGCAGCCACGCGCAGGGGACTGCGACCTACGAGCAGTACTTC.

V gene TRBV5-1 combines with J gene TRBJ2-7, with 8 bases fitting TRBD1. The trim removed 0 bases at V and 3 bases at J, leaving 5 bases unmatched. Looked up from germline, CDR1 is SGHRS and CDR2 is YFSETQ. The CDR3 has 15 residues. The CDR3 DNA sequence: TGCGCCAGCAGCTTGGCGGGACAGGCTTACTACGAGCAGTACTTC. Its translation is CASSLAGQAYYEQYF.

The chain couples TRBV3-1 (or the pseudogene TRBV3-2) to TRBJ1-2; 11 nucleotides line up with TRBD1. The CDR3 has 17 residues. From germline, CDR1 is LGHDT and CDR2 YNNKEL (reference sequence). V shed 2 bases, J shed 3 bases, and the junction held 8 bases outside the gene matches. The CDR3 sequence is CASSQRTWTGGDYGYTF. For the CDR3, the DNA is TGTGCCAGCAGCCAACGTACCTGGACAGGGGGCGACTATGGCTACACCTTC.

The rearrangement joins TRBV27 to TRBJ1-5; D is possibly TRBD1 (6 bases). V lost 4 bases to trimming and J lost 4 bases, with 11 bases between them. CDR1 and CDR2 (germline): MNHEY, SMNVEV (reference sequence). The CDR3 spans 14 residues. In DNA form, the CDR3 reads TGTGCCAGCAGTTCAGGGGCATGGAATCAGCCCCAGCATTTT. The encoded protein is CASSSGAWNQPQHF.

V is TRBV5-6 and J is TRBJ2-1, with 12 positions matching TRBD2. This CDR3 contains 17 residues. V was pared by 0 bases and J by 7 bases, with 8 bases of the junction left unmatched. The V gene's germline CDR1 is SGHDT and CDR2 YYEEEE. The CDR3 loop reads CASSLGVRTSGENEQFF. The CDR3, as DNA: TGTGCCAGCAGCTTGGGTGTGCGGACTAGCGGGGAGAATGAGCAGTTCTTC.

The chain couples TRBV28 to TRBJ2-7; 10 bases are a match to TRBD2. Germline V CDR1 and CDR2: MDHEN, SYDVKM. This CDR3 contains 15 residues. V was pared by 3 bases and J by 6 bases, with 8 bases of the junction left unmatched. In DNA form, the CDR3 reads TGTGCCAGCAGTTTCTTATCAGCGGGAGGGGCCGAGCAGTACTTC. Protein sequence: CASSFLSAGGAEQYF. Full variable domain (rest looked up from reference TRBV28 and TRBJ2-7): DVKVTQSSRYLVKRTGEKVFLECVQDMDHENMFWYRQDPGLGLRLIYFSYDVKMKEKGDIPEGYSVSREKKERFSLILESASTNQTSMYLCASSFLSAGGAEQYFGPGTRLTVT.

This chain links TRBV29-1 with TRBJ2-2; D is ambiguous. CDR3 length equals 11 residues. V was trimmed by 4 bases and J by 5 bases, leaving 5 bases between them. Germline V gene data show CDR1 as SQVTM and CDR2 as ANQGSEA. The CDR3 DNA sequence: TGCAGCGTTGCCGGGACCGGGGAGCTGTTTTTT. It yields the protein CSVAGTGELFF.

CDR3 region: CAISHPSEGRLAGGPLYSTDTQYF. As DNA, the CDR3 is TGTGCCATCAGTCACCCCTCTGAGGGACGACTAGCGGGGGGGCCTTTATATAGCACAGATACGCAGTATTTT. The chain uses TRBV10-3 and TRBJ2-3; TRBD2 aligns across 14 bases. The CDR3 loop spans 24 amino acids. From germline, CDR1 is ENHRY and CDR2 SYGVKD. After removal of 5 bases from V and 0 bases from J, the junction contained 25 bases not matched to a gene.

The chain joins TRBV19 to TRBJ1-1, with 10 bases that match TRBD1. The germline V gene encodes CDR1 LNHDA and CDR2 SQIVND (reference sequence). The CDR3 covers 15 residues. The junction had 7 bases not matched to a gene; V was cut back by 5 bases and J by 4 bases. CDR3 loop: CASSPEGTGVTEAFF. CDR3 in DNA: TGTGCCAGTAGTCCCGAGGGGACAGGGGTCACTGAAGCTTTCTTT.